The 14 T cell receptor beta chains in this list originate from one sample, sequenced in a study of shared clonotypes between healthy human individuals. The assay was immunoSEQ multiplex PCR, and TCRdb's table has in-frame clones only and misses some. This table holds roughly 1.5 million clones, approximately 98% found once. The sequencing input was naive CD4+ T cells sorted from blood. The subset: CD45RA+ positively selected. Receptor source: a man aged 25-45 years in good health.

The chain's CDR3 is CASSQGGGQPQHF. In DNA, the CDR3 is TGCGCCAGCAGCCAAGGGGGAGGTCAGCCCCAGCATTTT. This chain links TRBV4-1 with TRBJ1-5, with unresolved D. The V gene lost 1 base and the J gene lost 6 bases, with 7 bases spanning the gap. This CDR3 spans 13 amino acids. Germline CDR1 is MGHRA and CDR2 is YSYEKL.

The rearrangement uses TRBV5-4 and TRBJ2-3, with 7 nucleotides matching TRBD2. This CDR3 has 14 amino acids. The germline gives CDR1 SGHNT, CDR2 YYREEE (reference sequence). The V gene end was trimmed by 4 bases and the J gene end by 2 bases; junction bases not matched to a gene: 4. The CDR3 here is CASSPSGFTDTQYF. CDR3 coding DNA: TGTGCCAGCAGCCCTAGCGGCTTCACAGATACGCAGTATTTT.

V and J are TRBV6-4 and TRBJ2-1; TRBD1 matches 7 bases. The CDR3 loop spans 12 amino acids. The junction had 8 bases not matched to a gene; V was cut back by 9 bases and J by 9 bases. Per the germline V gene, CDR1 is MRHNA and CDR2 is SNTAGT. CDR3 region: CASSTGVGEQFF. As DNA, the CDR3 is TGTGCCAGTTCTACAGGGGTTGGTGAGCAGTTCTTC.

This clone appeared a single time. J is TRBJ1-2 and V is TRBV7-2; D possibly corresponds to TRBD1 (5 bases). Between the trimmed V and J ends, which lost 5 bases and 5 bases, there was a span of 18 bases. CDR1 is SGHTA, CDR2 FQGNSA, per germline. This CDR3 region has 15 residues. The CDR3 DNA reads TGTGCCAGCAGCCTGACAGCGAAAGGGCTTTATGGCTACACCTTC. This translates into CASSLTAKGLYGYTF.

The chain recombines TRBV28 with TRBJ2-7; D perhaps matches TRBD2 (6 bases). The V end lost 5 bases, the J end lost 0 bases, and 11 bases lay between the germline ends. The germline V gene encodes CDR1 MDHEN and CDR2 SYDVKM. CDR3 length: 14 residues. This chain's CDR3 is CASSVNGGSYEQYF. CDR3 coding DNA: TGTGCCAGCAGTGTAAACGGGGGCTCCTACGAGCAGTACTTC.

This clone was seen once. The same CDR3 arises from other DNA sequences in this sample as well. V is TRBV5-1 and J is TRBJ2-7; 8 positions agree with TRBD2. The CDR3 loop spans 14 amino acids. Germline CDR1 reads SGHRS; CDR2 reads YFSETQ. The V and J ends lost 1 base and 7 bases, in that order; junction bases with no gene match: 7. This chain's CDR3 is CASSLTSGSGEQYF. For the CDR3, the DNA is TGCGCCAGCAGCTTGACTAGCGGATCGGGGGAGCAGTACTTC.

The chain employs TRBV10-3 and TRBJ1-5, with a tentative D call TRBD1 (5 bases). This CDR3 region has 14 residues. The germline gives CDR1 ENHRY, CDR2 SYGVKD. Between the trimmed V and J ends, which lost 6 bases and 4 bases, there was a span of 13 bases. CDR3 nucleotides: TGTGCCATCAGCGTCGGTCAGGGAAATCAGCCCCAGCATTTT. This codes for CAISVGQGNQPQHF.

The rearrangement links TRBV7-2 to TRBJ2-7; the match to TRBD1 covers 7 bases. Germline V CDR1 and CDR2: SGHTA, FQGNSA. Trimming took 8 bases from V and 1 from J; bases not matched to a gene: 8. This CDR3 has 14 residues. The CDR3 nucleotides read TGTGCCAGCGGATCCCAGACAGGGTCCTACGAGCAGTACTTC. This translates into CASGSQTGSYEQYF.

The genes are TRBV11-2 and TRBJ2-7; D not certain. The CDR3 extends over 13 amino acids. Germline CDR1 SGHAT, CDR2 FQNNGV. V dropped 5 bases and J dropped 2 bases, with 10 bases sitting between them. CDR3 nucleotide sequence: TGTGCCAGCAGCACCCGGCAAGCCTACGAGCAGTACTTC. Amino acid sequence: CASSTRQAYEQYF.

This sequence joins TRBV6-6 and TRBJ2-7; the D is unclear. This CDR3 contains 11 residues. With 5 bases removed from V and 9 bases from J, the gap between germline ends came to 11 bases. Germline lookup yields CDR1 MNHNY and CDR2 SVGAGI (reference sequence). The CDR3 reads CASSRGPVQYF. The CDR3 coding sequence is TGTGCCAGCAGTCGCGGCCCGGTGCAGTACTTC.

The CDR3 loop is CASSVSDINYGYTF. Here the CDR3 DNA reads TGTGCCAGCAGCGTGTCAGATATAAACTATGGCTACACCTTC. The chain uses TRBV7-9 and TRBJ1-2; D is unresolved. Trimming took 5 bases from V and 2 from J, leaving 12 bases between them. The CDR3 runs 14 residues. Germline loops: CDR1 SEHNR, CDR2 FQNEAQ (reference sequence).

CDR3 sequence (DNA): TGTGCCAGCAGCTTAGGGGCGGTGACTCCGAGGGCGAATGAGCAGTTCTTC. It encodes CASSLGAVTPRANEQFF. V gene TRBV11-2 combines with J gene TRBJ2-1; TRBD2 is a possible D gene (5 bases). Trimming removed 1 base at V and 7 bases at J, with 20 bases between. The CDR3 spans 17 residues. CDR1 is SGHAT and CDR2 is FQNNGV in the germline V gene.

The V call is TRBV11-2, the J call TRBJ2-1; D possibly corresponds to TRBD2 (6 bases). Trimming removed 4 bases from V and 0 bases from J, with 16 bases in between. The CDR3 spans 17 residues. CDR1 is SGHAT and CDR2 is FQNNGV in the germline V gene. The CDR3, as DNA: TGTGCCAGCAGCTATCCGGGACTCTCGAGCTCCTACAATGAGCAGTTCTTC. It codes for CASSYPGLSSSYNEQFF.

The CDR3 DNA reads as TGCGCCAGCAGCTCTCCCGGGACAGACGATCGACCATATTTT. The encoded protein is CASSSPGTDDRPYF. The chain uses TRBV5-1 and TRBJ1-3; 7 bases are shared with TRBD1. The CDR3 contains 14 residues. The germline gives CDR1 SGHRS, CDR2 YFSETQ. V shed 3 bases and J 15 bases; nucleotides not matched to a gene: 15.